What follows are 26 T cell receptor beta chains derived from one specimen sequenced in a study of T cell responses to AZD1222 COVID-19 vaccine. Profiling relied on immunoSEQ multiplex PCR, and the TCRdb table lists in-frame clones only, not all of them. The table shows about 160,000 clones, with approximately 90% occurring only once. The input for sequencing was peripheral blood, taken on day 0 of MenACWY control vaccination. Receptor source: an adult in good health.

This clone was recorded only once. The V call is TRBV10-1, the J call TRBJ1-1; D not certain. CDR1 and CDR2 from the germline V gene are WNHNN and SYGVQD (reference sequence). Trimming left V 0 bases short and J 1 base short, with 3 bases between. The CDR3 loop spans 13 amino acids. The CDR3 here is CASSESSNTEAFF. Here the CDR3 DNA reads TGCGCCAGCAGTGAGTCGTCGAACACTGAAGCTTTCTTT.

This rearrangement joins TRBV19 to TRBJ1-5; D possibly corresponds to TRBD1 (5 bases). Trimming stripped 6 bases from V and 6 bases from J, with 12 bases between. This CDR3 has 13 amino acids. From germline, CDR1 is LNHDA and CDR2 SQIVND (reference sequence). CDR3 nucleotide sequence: TGTGCCAGTAGGGGGACCGGTCCTCAGCCCCAGCATTTT. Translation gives CASRGTGPQPQHF.

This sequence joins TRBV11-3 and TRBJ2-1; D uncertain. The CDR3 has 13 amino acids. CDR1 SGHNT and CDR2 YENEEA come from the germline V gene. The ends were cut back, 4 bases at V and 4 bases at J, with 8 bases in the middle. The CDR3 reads CASSSMGYNEQFF. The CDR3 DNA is TGTGCCAGCAGCTCGATGGGGTACAATGAGCAGTTCTTC.

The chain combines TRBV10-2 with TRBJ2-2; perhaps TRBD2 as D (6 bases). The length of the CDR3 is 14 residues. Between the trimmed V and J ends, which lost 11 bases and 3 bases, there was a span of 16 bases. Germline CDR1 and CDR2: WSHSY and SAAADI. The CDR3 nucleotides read TGCGCCTGTGGTTCGGGACTCTACACCGGGGAGCTGTTTTTT. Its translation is CACGSGLYTGELFF.

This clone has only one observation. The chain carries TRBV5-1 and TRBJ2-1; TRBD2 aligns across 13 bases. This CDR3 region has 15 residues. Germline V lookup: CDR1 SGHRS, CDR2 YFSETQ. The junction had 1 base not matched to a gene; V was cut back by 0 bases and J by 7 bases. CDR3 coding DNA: TGCGCCAGCAGCTTGGGGACTAGCGGGAGTAATGAGCAGTTCTTC. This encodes CASSLGTSGSNEQFF.

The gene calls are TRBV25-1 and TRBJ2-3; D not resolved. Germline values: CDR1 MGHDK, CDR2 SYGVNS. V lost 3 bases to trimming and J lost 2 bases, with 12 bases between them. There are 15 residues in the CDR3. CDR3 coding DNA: TGTGCCAGCAGTGACCCCGGACCTAACACAGATACGCAGTATTTT. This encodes CASSDPGPNTDTQYF.

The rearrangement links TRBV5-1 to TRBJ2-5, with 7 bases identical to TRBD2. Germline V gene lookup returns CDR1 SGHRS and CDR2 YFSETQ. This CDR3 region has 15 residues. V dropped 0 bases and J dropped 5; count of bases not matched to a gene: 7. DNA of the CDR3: TGCGCCAGCAGCTTGGCCGGACTAGAAGGGGAGACCCAGTACTTC. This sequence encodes CASSLAGLEGETQYF. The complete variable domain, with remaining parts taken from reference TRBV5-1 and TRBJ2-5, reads KAGVTQTPRYLIKTRGQQVTLSCSPISGHRSVSWYQQTPGQGLQFLFEYFSETQRNKGNFPGRFSGRQFSNSRSEMNVSTLELGDSALYLCASSLAGLEGETQYFGPGTRLLVL.

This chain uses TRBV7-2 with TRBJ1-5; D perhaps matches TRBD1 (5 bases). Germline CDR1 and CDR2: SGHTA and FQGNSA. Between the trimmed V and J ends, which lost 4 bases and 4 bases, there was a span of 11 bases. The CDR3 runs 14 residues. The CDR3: CASSYRQQNQPQHF. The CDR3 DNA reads TGTGCCAGCAGCTACCGACAGCAAAATCAGCCCCAGCATTTT.

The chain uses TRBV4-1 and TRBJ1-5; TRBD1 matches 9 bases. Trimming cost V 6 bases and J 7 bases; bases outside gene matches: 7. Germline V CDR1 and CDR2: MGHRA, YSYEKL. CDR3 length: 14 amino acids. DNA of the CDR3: TGCGCCAGCAGTCCCGGACAGGGGATGCAGCCCCAGCATTTT. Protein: CASSPGQGMQPQHF.

The CDR3 loop reads CASSVGGEGPYEQYF. CDR3 in DNA: TGTGCCAGCAGCGTAGGGGGGGAGGGACCCTACGAGCAGTACTTC. The chain uses TRBV9 and TRBJ2-7; the match to TRBD2 covers 7 bases. The V gene's germline CDR1 is SGDLS and CDR2 YYNGEE. The CDR3 sequence is 15 residues long. The ends lost 0 bases at V and 2 bases at J; junction bases unmatched: 5.

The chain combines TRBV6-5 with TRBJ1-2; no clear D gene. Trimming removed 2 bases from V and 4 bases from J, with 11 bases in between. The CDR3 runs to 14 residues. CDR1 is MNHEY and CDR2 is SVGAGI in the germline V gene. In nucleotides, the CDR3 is TGTGCCAGCAGTTACCAGGACGGGAGCTATGGCTACACCTTC. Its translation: CASSYQDGSYGYTF.

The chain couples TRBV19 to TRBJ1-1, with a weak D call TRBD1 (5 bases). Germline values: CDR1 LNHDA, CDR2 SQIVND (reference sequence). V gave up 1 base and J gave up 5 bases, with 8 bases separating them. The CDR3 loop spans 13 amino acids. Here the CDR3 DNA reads TGTGCCAGTAGTATAGCTTCAGGGACTGAAGCTTTCTTT. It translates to CASSIASGTEAFF.

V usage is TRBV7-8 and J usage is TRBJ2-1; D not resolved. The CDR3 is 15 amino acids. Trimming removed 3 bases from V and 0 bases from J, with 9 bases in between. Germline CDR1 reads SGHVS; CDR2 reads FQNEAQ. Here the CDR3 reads CASSLWSSSYNEQFF. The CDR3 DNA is TGTGCCAGCAGCTTGTGGTCGAGCTCCTACAATGAGCAGTTCTTC.

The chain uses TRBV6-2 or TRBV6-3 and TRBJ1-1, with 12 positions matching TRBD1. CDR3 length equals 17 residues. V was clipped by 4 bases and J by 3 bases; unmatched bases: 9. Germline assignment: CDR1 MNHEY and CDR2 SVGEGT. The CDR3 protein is CASSSPGQGAWDTEAFF. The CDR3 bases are TGTGCCAGCAGTTCGCCGGGACAGGGGGCCTGGGACACTGAAGCTTTCTTT.

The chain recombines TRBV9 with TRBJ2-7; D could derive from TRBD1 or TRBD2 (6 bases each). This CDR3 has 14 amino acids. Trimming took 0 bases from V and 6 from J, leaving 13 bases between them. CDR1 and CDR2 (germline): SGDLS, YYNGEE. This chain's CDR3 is CASSVGAEGGEQYF. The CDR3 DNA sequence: TGTGCCAGCAGCGTAGGGGCGGAGGGGGGCGAGCAGTACTTC.

The DNA of the CDR3 is TGTGCCAGCAGCGCACTCAGGACAGGGAAAAACATTCAGTACTTC. Protein sequence: CASSALRTGKNIQYF. The chain couples TRBV21-1 to TRBJ2-4; the D call in the table, TRBD1, was not verified against the DNA. TRBV21-1 is a pseudogene segment. This CDR3 region has 15 residues.

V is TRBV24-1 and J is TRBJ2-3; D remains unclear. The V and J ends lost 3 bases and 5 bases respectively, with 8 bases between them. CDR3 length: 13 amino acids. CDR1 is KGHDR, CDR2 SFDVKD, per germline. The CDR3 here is CATSDILGDTQYF. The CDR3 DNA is TGTGCCACCAGTGATATACTGGGAGATACGCAGTATTTT.

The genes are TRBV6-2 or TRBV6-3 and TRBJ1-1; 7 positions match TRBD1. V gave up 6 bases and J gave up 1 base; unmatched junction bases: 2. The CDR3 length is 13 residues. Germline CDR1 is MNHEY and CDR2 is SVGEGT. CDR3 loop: CASSRDRNTEAFF. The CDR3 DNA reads TGTGCCAGCAGCCGGGACAGGAACACTGAAGCTTTCTTT.

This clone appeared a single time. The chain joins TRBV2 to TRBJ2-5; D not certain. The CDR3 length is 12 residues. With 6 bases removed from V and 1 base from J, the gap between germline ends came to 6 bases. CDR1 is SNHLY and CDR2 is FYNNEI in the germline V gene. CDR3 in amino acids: CASRLPQETQYF. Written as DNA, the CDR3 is TGTGCCAGCAGGCTCCCCCAAGAGACCCAGTACTTC.

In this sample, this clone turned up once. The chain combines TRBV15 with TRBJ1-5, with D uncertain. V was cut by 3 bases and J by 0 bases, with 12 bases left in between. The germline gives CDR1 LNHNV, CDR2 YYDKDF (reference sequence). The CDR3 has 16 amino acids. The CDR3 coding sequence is TGTGCCACCAGCAGGGCCGGTGGTAATAGCAATCAGCCCCAGCATTTT. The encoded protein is CATSRAGGNSNQPQHF.

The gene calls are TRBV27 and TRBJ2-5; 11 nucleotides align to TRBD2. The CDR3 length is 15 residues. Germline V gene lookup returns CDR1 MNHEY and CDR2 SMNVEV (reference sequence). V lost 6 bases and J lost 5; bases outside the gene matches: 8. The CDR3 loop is CASRPRLAGWETQYF. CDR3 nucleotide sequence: TGTGCCAGCAGACCTAGACTAGCGGGATGGGAGACCCAGTACTTC.

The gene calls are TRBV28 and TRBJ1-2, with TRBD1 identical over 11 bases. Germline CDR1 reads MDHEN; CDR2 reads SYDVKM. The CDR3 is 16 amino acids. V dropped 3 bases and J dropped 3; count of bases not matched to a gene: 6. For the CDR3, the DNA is TGTGCCAGCAGTTTGCTCGGGACAGGGGGGGACTATGGCTACACCTTC. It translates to CASSLLGTGGDYGYTF.

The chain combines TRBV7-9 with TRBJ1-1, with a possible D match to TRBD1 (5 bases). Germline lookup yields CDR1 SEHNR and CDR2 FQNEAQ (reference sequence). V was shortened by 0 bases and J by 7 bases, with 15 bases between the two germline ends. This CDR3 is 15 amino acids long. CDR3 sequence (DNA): TGTGCCAGCAGCTTAGCCCCCGCAGGGCGGGGTGAAGCTTTCTTT. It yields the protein CASSLAPAGRGEAFF.

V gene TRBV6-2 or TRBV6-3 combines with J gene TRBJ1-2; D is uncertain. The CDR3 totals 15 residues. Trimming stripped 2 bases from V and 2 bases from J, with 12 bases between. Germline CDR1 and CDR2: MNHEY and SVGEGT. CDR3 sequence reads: CASSYGVRWNYGYTF. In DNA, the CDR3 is TGTGCCAGCAGTTACGGTGTCAGGTGGAACTATGGCTACACCTTC.

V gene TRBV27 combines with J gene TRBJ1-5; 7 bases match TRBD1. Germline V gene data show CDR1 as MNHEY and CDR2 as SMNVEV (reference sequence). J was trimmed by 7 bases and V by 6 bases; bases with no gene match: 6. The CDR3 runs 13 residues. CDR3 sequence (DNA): TGTGCCAGCAGGAAAGACAGGGTCCAGCCCCAGCATTTT. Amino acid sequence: CASRKDRVQPQHF.

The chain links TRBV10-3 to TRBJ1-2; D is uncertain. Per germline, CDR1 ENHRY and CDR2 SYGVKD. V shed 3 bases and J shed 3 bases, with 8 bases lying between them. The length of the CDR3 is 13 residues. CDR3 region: CAISDWADYGYTF. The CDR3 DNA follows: TGTGCCATCAGTGATTGGGCGGACTATGGCTACACCTTC.